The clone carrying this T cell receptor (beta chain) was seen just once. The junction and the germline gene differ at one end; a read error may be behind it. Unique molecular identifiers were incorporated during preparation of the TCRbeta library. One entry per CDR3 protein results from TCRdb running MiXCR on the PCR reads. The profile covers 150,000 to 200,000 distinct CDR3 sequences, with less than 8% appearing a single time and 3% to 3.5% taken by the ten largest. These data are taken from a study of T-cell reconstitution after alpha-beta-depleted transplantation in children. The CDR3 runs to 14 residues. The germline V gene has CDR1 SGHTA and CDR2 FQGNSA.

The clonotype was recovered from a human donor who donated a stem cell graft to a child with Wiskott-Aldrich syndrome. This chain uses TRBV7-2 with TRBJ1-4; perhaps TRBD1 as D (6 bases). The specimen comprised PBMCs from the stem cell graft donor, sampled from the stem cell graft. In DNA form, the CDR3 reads TGTGCCGGCAGCTTTCGGGGGCTCGATGAAAAACTGTTTTTT. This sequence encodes CAGSFRGLDEKLFF.